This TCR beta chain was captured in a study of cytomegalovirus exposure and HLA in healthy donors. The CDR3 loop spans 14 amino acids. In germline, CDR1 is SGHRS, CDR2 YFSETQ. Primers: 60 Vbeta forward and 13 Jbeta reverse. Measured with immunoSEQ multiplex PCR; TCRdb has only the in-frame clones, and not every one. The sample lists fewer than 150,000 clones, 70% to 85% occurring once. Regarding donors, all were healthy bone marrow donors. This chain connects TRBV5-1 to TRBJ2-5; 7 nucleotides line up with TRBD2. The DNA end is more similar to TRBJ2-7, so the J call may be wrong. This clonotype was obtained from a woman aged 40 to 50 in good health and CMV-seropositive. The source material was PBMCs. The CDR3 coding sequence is TGCGCCAGCAGCTGGGTCATGGGGGGGTACGAGCAGTACTTC. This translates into CASSWVMGGYEQYF.